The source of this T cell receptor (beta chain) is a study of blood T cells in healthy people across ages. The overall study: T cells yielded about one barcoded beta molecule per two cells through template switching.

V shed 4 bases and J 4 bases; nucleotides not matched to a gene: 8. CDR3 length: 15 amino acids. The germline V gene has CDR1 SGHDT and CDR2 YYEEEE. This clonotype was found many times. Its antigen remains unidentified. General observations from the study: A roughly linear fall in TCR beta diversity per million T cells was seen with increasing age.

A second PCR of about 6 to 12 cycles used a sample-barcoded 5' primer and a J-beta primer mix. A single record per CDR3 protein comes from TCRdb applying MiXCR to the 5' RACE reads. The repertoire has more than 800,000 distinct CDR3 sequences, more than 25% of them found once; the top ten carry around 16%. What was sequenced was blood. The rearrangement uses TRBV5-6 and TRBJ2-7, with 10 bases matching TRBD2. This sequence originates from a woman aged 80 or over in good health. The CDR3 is CASSEKGLADYEQYF. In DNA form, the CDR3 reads TGTGCCAGCAGCGAGAAAGGACTAGCGGATTACGAGCAGTACTTC.